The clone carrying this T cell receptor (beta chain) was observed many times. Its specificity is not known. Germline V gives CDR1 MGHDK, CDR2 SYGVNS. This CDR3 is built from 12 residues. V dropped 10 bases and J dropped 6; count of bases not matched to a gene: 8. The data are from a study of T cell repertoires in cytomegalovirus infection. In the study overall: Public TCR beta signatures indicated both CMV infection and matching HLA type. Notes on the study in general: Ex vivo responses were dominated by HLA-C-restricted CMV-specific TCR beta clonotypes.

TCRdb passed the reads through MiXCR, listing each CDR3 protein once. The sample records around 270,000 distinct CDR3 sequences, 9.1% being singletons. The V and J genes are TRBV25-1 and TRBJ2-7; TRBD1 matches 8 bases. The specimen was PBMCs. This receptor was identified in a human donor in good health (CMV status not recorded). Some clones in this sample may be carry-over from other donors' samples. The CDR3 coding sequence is TGTGCCACCTCGGACAGGGCTCGCGAGCAGTACTTC. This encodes CATSDRAREQYF.